The 13 T cell receptor beta chains given below trace back to one sample, sequenced in a study of T-cell memory formation after mild COVID-19. From the 5' RACE reads, TCRdb called clonotypes with MiXCR, one entry per CDR3 protein. This sample has a few hundred thousand distinct CDR3 sequences, with under 25% found just once. The sequencing sample was made of PBMCs or a T cell subset sorted from them (not recorded which). The receptors come from an adult woman who had mild COVID-19 (a few samples of this study predate the infection). Cell type and time point are not known.

This clonotype was counted a few times. This rearrangement joins TRBV11-2 to TRBJ2-5; 8 bases align to TRBD2. With 5 bases clipped from V and 5 bases from J, the junction kept 7 bases outside the gene matches. The CDR3 consists of 14 residues. The germline V gene encodes CDR1 SGHAT and CDR2 FQNNGV. CDR3: CASSPGLAVETQYF. The CDR3 coding sequence is TGTGCCAGCAGCCCCGGACTAGCTGTGGAGACCCAGTACTTC. Full variable domain (missing parts from reference TRBV11-2 and TRBJ2-5): EAGVAQSPRYKIIEKRQSVAFWCNPISGHATLYWYQQILGQGPKLLIQFQNNGVVDDSQLPKDRFSAERLKGVDSTLKIQPAKLEDSAVYLCASSPGLAVETQYFGPGTRLLVL.

V and J are TRBV29-1 and TRBJ1-2; D gene unclear. Germline-derived CDR1 and CDR2 are SQVTM and ANQGSEA. V was cut by 1 base and J by 4 bases, with 10 bases left in between. The CDR3 runs 13 residues. The CDR3, as DNA: TGCAGCGTTGAAGGCCCAGGCAGCTATGGCTACACCTTC. Translation gives CSVEGPGSYGYTF.

Comment on this clonotype: A read error is possible here, since a much larger clone lies one base away. This chain joins TRBV9 and TRBJ2-5; 9 bases are a match to TRBD2. The CDR3 loop spans 14 amino acids. V was pared by 3 bases and J by 4 bases, with 4 bases of the junction left unmatched. The germline CDR1 and CDR2 sequences are SGDLS and YYNGEE. CDR3 in amino acids: CASSATSGRETQYF. The CDR3 nucleotides are TGTGCCAGCAGCGCGACTAGCGGACGAGAGACCCAGTACTTC.

This clonotype was seen a handful of times. This chain links TRBV4-1 with TRBJ1-1, with 9 bases that match TRBD1. The trim removed 0 bases at V and 5 bases at J, leaving 10 bases unmatched. This CDR3 comprises 17 residues. Germline V CDR1 and CDR2: MGHRA, YSYEKL. The CDR3, as DNA: TGCGCCAGCAGCCAAGATCGGGGACAGGGAGGGGGAACTGAAGCTTTCTTT. Translation: CASSQDRGQGGGTEAFF.

This clonotype has only one observation. The rearrangement uses TRBV30 and TRBJ1-2, with no clear D. The CDR3 spans 11 residues. The ends were cut back, 0 bases at V and 8 bases at J, with 7 bases in the middle. Germline V gene data show CDR1 as GTSNPN and CDR2 as SVGIG (reference sequence). CDR3 sequence (DNA): TGTGCCTGGAGTGTTTCTGTGGGCTACACCTTC. Its protein is CAWSVSVGYTF.

The chain is built from TRBV2 and TRBJ2-7; either TRBD1 or TRBD2 may supply D (5 bases each). The V end was cut by 3 bases, the J end by 11 bases, with 26 bases between. The CDR3 length is 16 residues. CDR1 and CDR2 (germline): SNHLY, FYNNEI. The CDR3 DNA follows: TGTGCCAGCAGTGACCCCGGGACCCCCTCAGATCGGGGAAAGTACTTC. Its translation is CASSDPGTPSDRGKYF.

This clonotype appeared a few times. The genes are TRBV18 and TRBJ2-7; D tentatively reads TRBD1 or TRBD2 (5 bases each). V lost 4 bases, J lost 3 bases, and 16 bases lay in between. The CDR3 has 15 amino acids. In germline, CDR1 is KGHSH, CDR2 LQKENI. For the CDR3, the DNA is TGTGCCAGCTCACTCCCCCTTTGGGGGATCTACGAGCAGTACTTC. Its protein is CASSLPLWGIYEQYF.

J is TRBJ2-1 and V is TRBV5-4; D may match TRBD1 or TRBD2 (5 bases each). CDR1 SGHNT and CDR2 YYREEE come from the germline V gene (reference sequence). V dropped 4 bases and J dropped 3 bases, with 14 bases sitting between them. The CDR3 is 15 residues long. The CDR3 DNA sequence: TGTGCCAGCAGCCCCGGGACCCCCGGCTACAATGAGCAGTTCTTC. As protein: CASSPGTPGYNEQFF.

This clonotype was detected only a few times. The chain couples TRBV28 to TRBJ2-6; D is uncertain. This CDR3 has 16 amino acids. The germline gives CDR1 MDHEN, CDR2 SYDVKM. With 6 bases removed from V and 2 bases from J, the gap between germline ends came to 14 bases. CDR3 loop: CASSLPSSTGANVLTF. The CDR3 nucleotides are TGTGCCAGCAGCCTACCCTCTTCCACTGGGGCCAACGTCCTGACTTTC.

The V call is TRBV30, the J call TRBJ1-5; 11 bases are a match to TRBD1. V shed 2 bases and J 2 bases; nucleotides not matched to a gene: 5. Germline CDR1 GTSNPN, CDR2 SVGIG (reference sequence). There are 16 residues in the CDR3. As DNA, the CDR3 is TGTGCCTGGAGTACCGGGACAGGGGGGGGCAATCAGCCCCAGCATTTT. As protein: CAWSTGTGGGNQPQHF.

This clonotype was recorded once. The chain joins TRBV11-1 to TRBJ1-4; D unclear. The germline V and J ends were trimmed by 0 bases and 8 bases, with 7 bases remaining between them. The CDR3 has 13 residues. Germline lookup yields CDR1 SGHAT and CDR2 FQDESV (reference sequence). As DNA, the CDR3 is TGTGCCAGCAGCTTAGCGGTGGGAGAAAAACTGTTTTTT. It encodes CASSLAVGEKLFF.

The rearrangement uses TRBV6-1 and TRBJ2-1, with 10 bases matching TRBD2. V was pared by 8 bases and J by 8 bases, with 6 bases of the junction left unmatched. The CDR3 is made up of 13 amino acids. Germline assignment: CDR1 MNHNS and CDR2 SASEGT. The CDR3 protein is CASLEREGHEQFF. CDR3 DNA sequence: TGTGCCAGCCTGGAGCGGGAGGGTCATGAGCAGTTCTTC.

This clonotype has only a few counts. The V call is TRBV19, the J call TRBJ2-5; TRBD1 agrees at 11 bases. The CDR3 contains 17 residues. CDR1 LNHDA and CDR2 SQIVND come from the germline V gene (reference sequence). After removal of 6 bases from V and 5 bases from J, the junction contained 14 bases not matched to a gene. CDR3 bases: TGTGCCAGTAGCTGGGTACCGGGACAGGGGGACTTGGAGACCCAGTACTTC. Protein: CASSWVPGQGDLETQYF.